Reported below is one T cell receptor beta chain. This clonotype was seen a few times. Its antigen remains unidentified. It has no much larger one-base neighbor in the sample; base qualities were not kept. This specimen belongs to a study of identical twins (dated by TCRdb to the mid-2010s). Study-level background: To test whether fetal clonotypes persist, this study deep-sequenced TCR alpha and beta repertoires from monozygotic twins, from unrelated adults of various ages, and from cord blood. Replicate twin experiments were performed at different times using different library preparation protocols to rule out contamination. Broader findings and caveats from the paper: In monozygotic twins, recombination models systematically underestimated out-of-frame TCR alpha sharing, but the models matched the sharing seen between unrelated individuals. Out-of-frame TCR alpha sequences shared between twins showed an excess of low generation-probability sequences compared with coincidental sharing between unrelated individuals. Because the same donors could not be followed over many years, the conclusions depended on cross-sectional statistical analysis. Fewer insertions were carried by abundant cord blood beta clonotypes, a similar but weaker trend appeared in young adult naive repertoires, and no such trend appeared in memory repertoires. In beta out-of-frame sequences, excess twin sharing was weaker, because having fewer shared sequences lowered the signal-to-noise ratio. Zero-insertion analyses could be partly confounded by invariant T cells such as MAIT and iNKT, though diverse VJ usage argued against such confounding for most clonotypes.

Libraries were built with 5' RACE. Sequencing instrument: Illumina HiSeq 2000. Template switching introduced a universal primer binding site; the final cDNA contained a unique molecular identifier, enabling accurate counting of TCR cDNA molecules. Specific primers in the conserved constant-segment region were used to synthesize first-strand cDNA for TCR alpha and beta chains. To control for contamination, every cDNA library was double barcoded, receiving both a SMART-Mk sample barcode and Illumina barcodes. Two successive PCR steps introduced TruSeq adapter sequences along with Illumina sample barcodes. Sequencing of the TCR alpha and beta cDNA libraries was done on the Illumina HiSeq platform using custom primers. The authors' analysis ran thus. MiGEC processed the raw reads to extract unique molecular identifiers, while MiXCR was used to determine the CDR3 positions. For each individual, recombination models were inferred using an EM algorithm with the repgenHMM and IGoR tools. Shared clonotypes were analyzed with the tcR package in R, and sharing was normalized by the product of cloneset sizes. Out-of-frame nonproductive sequences were analyzed to study raw recombination free of thymic and clonal selection effects. TCRdb reran the public reads through fastp at Q25 and MiXCR, keeping productive beta chains. Every distinct CDR3 protein forms one entry, paired with its most common genes and DNA. The V and J calls were determined by TCRdb, not by the authors. A total of about 890,000 distinct CDR3 sequences appear in this sample, roughly 12% of them only once. Of the sample, 1.5% to 2% is held by the ten largest clones.

CDR1 and CDR2 (SGHDT, YYEEEE) derive from the germline V gene. From the cysteine up to the phenylalanine, the CDR3 has a length of 14 residues. Only CDR3 DNA is held: 42 bases, read in frame from base 1. Deletion took 0 bases off V and 4 bases off J, with a span of 9 bases between the germline ends. Only healthy Caucasian donors were included. Three pairs of female monozygotic twins, all aged about 18 to 30 years, made up the twin cohort. The RNA used for TCR libraries was isolated from peripheral blood mononuclear cells. These data also featured in a second study, about yellow fever vaccine responses in identical twins. That second publication adds: The authors reported that the T cell response to vaccination in identical twins appeared partly convergent and partly personalized. The study precisely tracked vaccine-responding T cell clones in identical twins.

This sequence uses TRBV5-6 and TRBJ2-3, with the D gene not confidently named. The clonotype comes from a woman younger than 30 in good health. The specimen was PBMCs. The encoded CDR3 is CASSLGPDADTQYF. The nucleotides are TGTGCCAGCAGCTTGGGGCCGGACGCAGATACGCAGTATTTT.